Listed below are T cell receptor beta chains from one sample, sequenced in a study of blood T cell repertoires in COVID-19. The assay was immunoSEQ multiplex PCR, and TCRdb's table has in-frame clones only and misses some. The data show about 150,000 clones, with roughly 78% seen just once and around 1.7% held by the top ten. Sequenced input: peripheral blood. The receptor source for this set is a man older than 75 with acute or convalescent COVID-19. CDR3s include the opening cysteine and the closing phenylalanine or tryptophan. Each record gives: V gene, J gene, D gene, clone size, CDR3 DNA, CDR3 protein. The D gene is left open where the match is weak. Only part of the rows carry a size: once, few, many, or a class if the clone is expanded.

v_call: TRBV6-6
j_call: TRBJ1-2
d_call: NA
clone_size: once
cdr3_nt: TGTGCCACCCACCGGACACTACTTAACTATGGCTACACCTTC
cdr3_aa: CATHRTLLNYGYTF

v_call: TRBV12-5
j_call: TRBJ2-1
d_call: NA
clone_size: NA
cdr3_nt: TGTGCTAGTGGTTTGGGGGTAGCGTCCTACAATGAGCAGTTCTTC
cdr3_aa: CASGLGVASYNEQFF

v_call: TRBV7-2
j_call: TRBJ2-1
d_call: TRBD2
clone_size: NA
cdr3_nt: TGTGCCAGCAGCTTAATTGTACGTAGCGGGGGTGAGCAGTTCTTC
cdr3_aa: CASSLIVRSGGEQFF

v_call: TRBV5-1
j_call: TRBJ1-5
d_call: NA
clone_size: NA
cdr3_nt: TGCGCCAGCAGCTTCTCAGGGGATGGCAATCAGCCCCAGCATTTT
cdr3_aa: CASSFSGDGNQPQHF

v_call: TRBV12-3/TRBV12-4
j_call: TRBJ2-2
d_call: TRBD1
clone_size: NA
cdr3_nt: TGTGCCAGCAGTTTAGGAGGGGGCGGGCAGCTGTTTTTT
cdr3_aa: CASSLGGGGQLFF

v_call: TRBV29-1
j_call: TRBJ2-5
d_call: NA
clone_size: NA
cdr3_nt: TGCAGCGTTGAGTTTGTAGAAGAGACCCAGTACTTC
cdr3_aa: CSVEFVEETQYF

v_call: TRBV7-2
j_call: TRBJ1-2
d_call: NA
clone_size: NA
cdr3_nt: TGTGCCAGCAGCCGTATGGGAAGATCTGACAGGACATATGGCTACACCTTC
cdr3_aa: CASSRMGRSDRTYGYTF

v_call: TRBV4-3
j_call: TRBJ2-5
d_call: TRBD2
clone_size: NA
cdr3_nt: TGCGCCAGCAGCCAAGAATCGCGGGGGGGCCCTGAGACCCAGTACTTC
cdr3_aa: CASSQESRGGPETQYF

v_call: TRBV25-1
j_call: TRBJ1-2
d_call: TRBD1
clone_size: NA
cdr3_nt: TGTGCCAGCAGCTGGGACAGGGGCGGGGGCTACACCTTC
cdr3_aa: CASSWDRGGGYTF

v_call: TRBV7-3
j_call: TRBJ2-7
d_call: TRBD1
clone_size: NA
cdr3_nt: TGTGCCAGCAGCTCAGCAGGGGGCTTCGAGCAGTACTTC
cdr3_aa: CASSSAGGFEQYF

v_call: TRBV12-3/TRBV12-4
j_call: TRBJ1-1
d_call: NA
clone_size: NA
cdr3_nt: TGTGCCAGCAGGATGCGGGACACTGAAGCTTTCTTT
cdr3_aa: CASRMRDTEAFF

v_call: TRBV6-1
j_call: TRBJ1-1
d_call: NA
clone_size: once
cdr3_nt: TGTGCCAGCAGTGAAGTCGGGGTCCGGGTAGGTCCTGAAGCTTTCTTT
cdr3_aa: CASSEVGVRVGPEAFF

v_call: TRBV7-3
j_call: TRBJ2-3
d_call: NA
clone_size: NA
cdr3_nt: TGTGCCAGCAGCCACGGCGGCTCAGATACGCAGTATTTT
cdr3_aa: CASSHGGSDTQYF

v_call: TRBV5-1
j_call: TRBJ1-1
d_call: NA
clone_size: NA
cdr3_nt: TGCGCCAGCAGCTGGGCAGGGAACACTGAAGCTTTCTTT
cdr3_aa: CASSWAGNTEAFF

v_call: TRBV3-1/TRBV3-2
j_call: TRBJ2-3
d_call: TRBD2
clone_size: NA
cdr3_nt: TGTGCCAGCAGCCAAAGACTAGCGGGGGCCACACGGGGAGATACGCAGTATTTT
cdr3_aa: CASSQRLAGATRGDTQYF

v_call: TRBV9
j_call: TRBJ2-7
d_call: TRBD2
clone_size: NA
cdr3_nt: TGTGCCAGCAGCCCGGGGGGGGACGTCGGGTACGAGCAGTACTTC
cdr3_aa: CASSPGGDVGYEQYF

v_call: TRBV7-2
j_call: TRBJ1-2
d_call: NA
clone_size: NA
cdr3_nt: TGTGCCAGCAGCCAGAGCGGAGCTAGTAGACCTAACTATGGCTACACCTTC
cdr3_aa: CASSQSGASRPNYGYTF

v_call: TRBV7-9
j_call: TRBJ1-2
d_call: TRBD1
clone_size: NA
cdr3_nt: TGTGCCAGCAGCTTAGAAGGGGGCACTGGCTACACCTTC
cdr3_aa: CASSLEGGTGYTF

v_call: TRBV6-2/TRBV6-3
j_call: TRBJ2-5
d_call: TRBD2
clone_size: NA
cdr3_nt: TGTGCCAGCAGTTATGCCGGGGGGGCAACCTTCAGAGAGACCCAGTACTTC
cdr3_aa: CASSYAGGATFRETQYF

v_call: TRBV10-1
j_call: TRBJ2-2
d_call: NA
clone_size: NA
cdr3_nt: TGCGCCAGCCAAAGGACATCGAACACCGGGGAGCTGTTTTTT
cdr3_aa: CASQRTSNTGELFF

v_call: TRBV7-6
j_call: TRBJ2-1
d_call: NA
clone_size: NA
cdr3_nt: TGTGCCAGCACTCCCATTCCGGGGGGCGGGAATGAGCAGTTCTTC
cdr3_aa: CASTPIPGGGNEQFF

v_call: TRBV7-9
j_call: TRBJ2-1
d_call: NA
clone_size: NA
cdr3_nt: TGTGCCAGCAGTTTTTTAGCGGTACGCTCCTACAATGAGCAGTTCTTC
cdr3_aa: CASSFLAVRSYNEQFF

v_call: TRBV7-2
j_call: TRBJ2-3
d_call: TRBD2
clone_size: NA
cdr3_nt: TGTGCCAGCAGCTTAGGGGGACTAGCGGGGGTGGGGTCAGATACGCAGTATTTT
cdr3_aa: CASSLGGLAGVGSDTQYF

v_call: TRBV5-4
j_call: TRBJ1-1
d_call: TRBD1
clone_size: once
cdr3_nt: TGTGCCAGCACGCGACAGGGAGGCACTGAAGCTTTCTTT
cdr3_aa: CASTRQGGTEAFF

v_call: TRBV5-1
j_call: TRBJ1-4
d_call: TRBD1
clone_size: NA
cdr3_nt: TGCGCCAGCAGCTACGACAGGGGTAATGAAAAACTGTTTTTT
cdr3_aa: CASSYDRGNEKLFF

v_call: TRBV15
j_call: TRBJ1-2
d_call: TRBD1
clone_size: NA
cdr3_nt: TGTGCCACCAGCATGGGACAGCCTTATGGCTACACCTTC
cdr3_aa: CATSMGQPYGYTF

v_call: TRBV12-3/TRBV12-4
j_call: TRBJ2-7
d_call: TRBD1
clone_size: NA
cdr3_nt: TGTGCCAGCAGTTTACAGGGGGCGAGGGAGCAGTACTTC
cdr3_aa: CASSLQGAREQYF

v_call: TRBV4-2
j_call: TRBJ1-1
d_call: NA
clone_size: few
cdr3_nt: TGTGCCAGCAGCGGGGCCGAACAGCAGAACACTGAAGCTTTCTTT
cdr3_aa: CASSGAEQQNTEAFF

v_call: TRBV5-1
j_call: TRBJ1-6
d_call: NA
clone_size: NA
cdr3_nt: TGCGCCAGCAGCTTGGGCGCCGCGGGTTCACCCCTCCACTTT
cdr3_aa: CASSLGAAGSPLHF

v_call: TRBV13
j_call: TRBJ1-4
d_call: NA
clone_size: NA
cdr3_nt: TGTGCCAGCAGCTCCAACCGACCGGGCATCCAGGGGCGGTCAACTAATGAAAAACTGTTTTTT
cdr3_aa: CASSSNRPGIQGRSTNEKLFF

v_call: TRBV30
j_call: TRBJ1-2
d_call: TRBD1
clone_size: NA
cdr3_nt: TGTGCTTGGGACAGGTCTGGCGGCTACACCTTC
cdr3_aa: CAWDRSGGYTF

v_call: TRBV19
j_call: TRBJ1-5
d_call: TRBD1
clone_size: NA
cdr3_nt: TGTGCCAGTAGTGCCCCGGGACAGGGCTCCGGACAGCCCCAGCATTTT
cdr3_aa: CASSAPGQGSGQPQHF

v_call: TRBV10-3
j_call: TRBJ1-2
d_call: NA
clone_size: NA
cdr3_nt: TGTGCCATCAGTGGTGACAGGAACTATGGCTACACCTTC
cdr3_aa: CAISGDRNYGYTF

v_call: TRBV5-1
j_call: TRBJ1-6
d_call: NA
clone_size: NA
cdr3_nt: TGCGCCAGCAGCTTGTCAGTTTCGGGGGGCGGAAATTCACCCCTCCACTTT
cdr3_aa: CASSLSVSGGGNSPLHF

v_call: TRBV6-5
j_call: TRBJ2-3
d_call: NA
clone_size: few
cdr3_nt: TGTGCCAGCAGTTACAGGAGCGCAGGGGATGGCACGCAGTATTTT
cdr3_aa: CASSYRSAGDGTQYF

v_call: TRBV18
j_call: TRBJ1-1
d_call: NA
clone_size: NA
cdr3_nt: TGTGCCAGCTCACCACCGGGACACCCGCTGAACACTGAAGCTTTCTTT
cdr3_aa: CASSPPGHPLNTEAFF

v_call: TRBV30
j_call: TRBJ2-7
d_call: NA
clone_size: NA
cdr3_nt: TGTGCCTGGGGGCAACTCTACGAGCAGTACTTC
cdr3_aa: CAWGQLYEQYF

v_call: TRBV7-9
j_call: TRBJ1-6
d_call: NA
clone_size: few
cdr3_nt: TGTGCCAGCAGCTTAACCTTCGGACAGTATAATTCACCCCTCCACTTT
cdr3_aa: CASSLTFGQYNSPLHF

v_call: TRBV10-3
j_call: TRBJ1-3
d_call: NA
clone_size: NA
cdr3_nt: TGTGCCATGACAGGCGGAAACACCATATATTTT
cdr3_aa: CAMTGGNTIYF

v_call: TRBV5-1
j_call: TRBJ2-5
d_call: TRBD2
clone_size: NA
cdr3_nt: TGCGCCAGCAGCCCACCGGGACTAGCGCGAGAGACCCAGTACTTC
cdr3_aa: CASSPPGLARETQYF

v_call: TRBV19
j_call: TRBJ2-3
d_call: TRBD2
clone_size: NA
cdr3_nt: TGTGCCAGTAGTATAGGCCTACTAGCGGGGGGCACAGATACGCAGTATTTT
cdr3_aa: CASSIGLLAGGTDTQYF